This T cell receptor (beta chain) was documented in a study of early T cells in non-severe SARS-CoV-2 infection. Study-wide context: The study sequenced bulk RNA from unsorted whole blood, with chains unpaired.

Germline V gives CDR1 MNHNS, CDR2 SASEGT. CDR3 length: 14 residues. V lost 3 bases and J lost 9, with 12 bases in between. TCRdb reanalysed the 5' RACE reads using MiXCR and keeps one entry per CDR3 protein. Among about 18,000 distinct CDR3 sequences listed, approximately 6.2% were seen once. This clonotype occurred many times. The TCR sequence derives from an adult who was a healthcare worker with PCR-confirmed SARS-CoV-2 infection or an uninfected control (not recorded which). What was sequenced was whole blood. The chain links TRBV6-1 to TRBJ1-6; the D gene is possibly TRBD1 (6 bases). Written as DNA, the CDR3 is TGTGCCAGCAGTGATAGGACAGACAGTTCACCCCTCCACTTT. Encoded protein: CASSDRTDSSPLHF.